Below, one TCR beta chain is given with its context. Study processing details: Amplification of reference gene primers was used by the study to estimate nucleated cell counts. The assay was immunoSEQ multiplex PCR, and TCRdb's table has in-frame clones only and misses some. The V and J calls and clone size were taken over from that table, and D and trimming were inferred from the DNA. The table records fewer than 200,000 clones, approximately 73% of them present only once. The sample comes from a study of blood T cell repertoires in COVID-19. In the study overall: Sites in the United States, Italy and Spain provided acute and convalescent COVID-19 samples. PBMCs, B-cell-depleted T cells, or T cells provided the cDNA or gDNA that made up the material.

V dropped 0 bases and J dropped 4 bases, with 16 bases sitting between them. The V gene's germline CDR1 is SGHNT and CDR2 YYREEE (reference sequence). The length of the CDR3 is 16 residues. This sequence originates from an elderly woman with acute or convalescent COVID-19. The chain employs TRBV5-4 and TRBJ1-2; possible D gene TRBD1, 6 bases. Material for sequencing was peripheral blood. CDR3 sequence reads: CASSLGGQMELYGYTF. The CDR3 DNA reads as TGTGCCAGCAGCTTGGGCGGACAGATGGAACTCTATGGCTACACCTTC.